This passage covers 15 T cell receptor beta chains from one sample sequenced in a study of CD8+ T cells in alopecia areata. Extracted RNA was reverse transcribed, and the resulting cDNA served as sequencing template. Sequencing was performed with immunoSEQ multiplex PCR; in TCRdb, only in-frame clones are kept and a portion is missing. The sample yields 140,000 or so clones, approximately 50% seen once. This specimen consisted of CD4+ T cells sorted from blood, obtained at week 0. These receptors all stem from a human donor with alopecia areata.

This clone was picked up many times. Germline and junction disagree at one end, which may indicate a read error. The chain has TRBV28 and TRBJ2-3; 10 bases agree with TRBD2. The germline gives CDR1 MDHEN, CDR2 SYDVKM. The CDR3 covers 16 residues. This chain's CDR3 is CASSPGASGSIDTQYF. CDR3 DNA: TGTGCCAGCAGCCCGGGGGCTAGCGGGAGCATAGATACGCAGTATTTT.

The sample holds a few counts of this clone. V usage is TRBV7-9 and J usage is TRBJ2-7; 10 bases fit TRBD1. V lost 4 bases, J lost 10 bases, and 13 bases stayed unmatched. Germline-derived CDR1 and CDR2 are SEHNR and FQNEAQ (reference sequence). The CDR3 spans 15 residues. The CDR3 is CASSSQAGTGATQYF. CDR3 nucleotides: TGTGCCAGCAGCTCCCAAGCCGGGACAGGGGCAACACAGTACTTC.

The chain carries TRBV5-1 and TRBJ2-7; TRBD2 might be the D (6 bases). The CDR3 contains 14 residues. Germline V gene sequence: CDR1 SGHRS, CDR2 YFSETQ. V was shortened by 3 bases and J by 7 bases, with 17 bases between the two germline ends. CDR3 bases: TGCGCCAGCAGCTGGGGGGACCGCCTGGAAGAGCAGTACTTC. Translation gives CASSWGDRLEEQYF.

The rearrangement uses TRBV30 and TRBJ2-6, with D hard to call. CDR3 length: 15 residues. The germline gives CDR1 GTSNPN, CDR2 SVGIG (reference sequence). Trimming stripped 2 bases from V and 0 bases from J, with 8 bases between. CDR3 in DNA: TGTGCCTGGAGTCATACAGACTCTGGGGCCAACGTCCTGACTTTC. The encoded protein is CAWSHTDSGANVLTF.

The chain uses TRBV28 and TRBJ1-1, with 10 positions matching TRBD1. CDR1 and CDR2 (germline): MDHEN, SYDVKM. This CDR3 is 16 amino acids long. V lost 5 bases, J lost 4 bases, and 10 bases stayed unmatched. CDR3 nucleotide sequence: TGTGCCAGCAGTCCTCGGGACAGGGGAGGTCCCACTGAAGCTTTCTTT. Translating gives CASSPRDRGGPTEAFF. The whole variable domain, remainder taken from reference TRBV28 and TRBJ1-1, is DVKVTQSSRYLVKRTGEKVFLECVQDMDHENMFWYRQDPGLGLRLIYFSYDVKMKEKGDIPEGYSVSREKKERFSLILESASTNQTSMYLCASSPRDRGGPTEAFFGQGTRLTVV.

This clone has just a few counts. J is TRBJ2-7 and V is TRBV7-9; TRBD1 matches 9 bases. CDR3 length equals 15 residues. The trim removed 2 bases at V and 5 bases at J, leaving 7 bases unmatched. Germline lookup yields CDR1 SEHNR and CDR2 FQNEAQ (reference sequence). CDR3 coding DNA: TGTGCCAGCAGCTTATATGGGACAGGGATCCACGAGCAGTACTTC. Translating gives CASSLYGTGIHEQYF.

The rearrangement uses TRBV5-6 and TRBJ2-3; 8 bases line up with TRBD2. The CDR3 spans 16 residues. Germline loops: CDR1 SGHDT, CDR2 YYEEEE. J gave up 3 bases and V 3 bases, and 9 bases lay outside the gene matches. CDR3 DNA sequence: TGTGCCAGCAGCTCATCCGGGACTAGTAGAACAGATACGCAGTATTTT. Protein sequence: CASSSSGTSRTDTQYF.

Remarks on this clone: A junction boundary mismatches the germline segment, possibly from a read error. The chain uses TRBV14 and TRBJ2-7, with 9 bases identical to TRBD2. The CDR3 sequence is 15 residues long. Germline V gene data show CDR1 as SGHDN and CDR2 as FVKESK. The CDR3: CASSQAGTSSHEQYF. CDR3 nucleotides: TGTGCCAGCAGCCAAGCGGGGACTAGCTCCCACGAGCAGTACTTC.

In this sample, this clone turned up a few times. The V call is TRBV27, the J call TRBJ2-7; the D is unclear. Germline CDR1 is MNHEY and CDR2 is SMNVEV (reference sequence). Trimming pared 5 bases from V and 1 base from J, leaving 12 bases between. The CDR3 contains 14 residues. CDR3 amino acids: CASSKVRPSYEQYF. CDR3 sequence (DNA): TGTGCCAGCAGTAAGGTCAGGCCATCCTACGAGCAGTACTTC.

This clone was observed a few times. The V call is TRBV14, the J call TRBJ1-1; possible D gene TRBD1, 5 bases. This CDR3 contains 16 residues. CDR1 is SGHDN, CDR2 FVKESK, per germline. Trimming removed 4 bases at V and 3 bases at J, with 18 bases between. CDR3 in amino acids: CASSPILQATDTEAFF. The DNA of the CDR3 is TGTGCCAGCAGCCCCATCCTACAGGCCACGGACACTGAAGCTTTCTTT.

The table lists this clone with a few counts. This chain connects TRBV30 to TRBJ2-2, with D tentatively TRBD2 (5 bases). The CDR3 contains 16 residues. The V and J ends lost 0 bases and 7 bases respectively, with 18 bases between them. Germline V gene sequence: CDR1 GTSNPN, CDR2 SVGIG (reference sequence). The CDR3: CAWSVREGRLGGELFF. CDR3 bases: TGTGCCTGGAGTGTACGTGAGGGTCGGTTGGGCGGGGAGCTGTTTTTT.

The chain couples TRBV11-1 to TRBJ1-2; D remains unclear. The V gene lost 1 base and the J gene lost 8 bases, with 8 bases spanning the gap. CDR3 length equals 12 residues. Germline V CDR1 and CDR2: SGHAT, FQDESV (reference sequence). CDR3 coding DNA: TGTGCCAGCAGCTTAGGCATAGACGGCTACACCTTC. This gives the protein CASSLGIDGYTF.

This rearrangement joins TRBV30 to TRBJ1-2; no clear D. V gave up 3 bases and J gave up 1 base, with 12 bases separating them. Germline loops: CDR1 GTSNPN, CDR2 SVGIG (reference sequence). The CDR3 covers 14 residues. Here the CDR3 reads CAWRDQKNNYGYTF. The CDR3 DNA follows: TGTGCCTGGAGGGACCAAAAGAATAACTATGGCTACACCTTC.

For this clone: Other DNA sequences in this specimen translate into the identical CDR3. This sequence joins TRBV29-1 and TRBJ2-5, with D possibly matching TRBD2 (5 bases). The CDR3 spans 11 residues. Germline CDR1 SQVTM, CDR2 ANQGSEA. Deletions cut 0 bases from V and 7 bases from J, with 6 bases between. CDR3 sequence: CSVEDGRTQYF. CDR3 nucleotides: TGCAGCGTTGAAGATGGGAGGACCCAGTACTTC.

This clone appeared once. V usage is TRBV30 and J usage is TRBJ2-5, with 7 bases identical to TRBD1. There are 15 residues in the CDR3. In germline, CDR1 is GTSNPN, CDR2 SVGIG (reference sequence). V gave up 3 bases and J gave up 4 bases; unmatched junction bases: 11. CDR3: CAWRPRTGIRETQYF. The CDR3 nucleotides are TGTGCCTGGAGACCTAGGACAGGCATAAGAGAGACCCAGTACTTC.